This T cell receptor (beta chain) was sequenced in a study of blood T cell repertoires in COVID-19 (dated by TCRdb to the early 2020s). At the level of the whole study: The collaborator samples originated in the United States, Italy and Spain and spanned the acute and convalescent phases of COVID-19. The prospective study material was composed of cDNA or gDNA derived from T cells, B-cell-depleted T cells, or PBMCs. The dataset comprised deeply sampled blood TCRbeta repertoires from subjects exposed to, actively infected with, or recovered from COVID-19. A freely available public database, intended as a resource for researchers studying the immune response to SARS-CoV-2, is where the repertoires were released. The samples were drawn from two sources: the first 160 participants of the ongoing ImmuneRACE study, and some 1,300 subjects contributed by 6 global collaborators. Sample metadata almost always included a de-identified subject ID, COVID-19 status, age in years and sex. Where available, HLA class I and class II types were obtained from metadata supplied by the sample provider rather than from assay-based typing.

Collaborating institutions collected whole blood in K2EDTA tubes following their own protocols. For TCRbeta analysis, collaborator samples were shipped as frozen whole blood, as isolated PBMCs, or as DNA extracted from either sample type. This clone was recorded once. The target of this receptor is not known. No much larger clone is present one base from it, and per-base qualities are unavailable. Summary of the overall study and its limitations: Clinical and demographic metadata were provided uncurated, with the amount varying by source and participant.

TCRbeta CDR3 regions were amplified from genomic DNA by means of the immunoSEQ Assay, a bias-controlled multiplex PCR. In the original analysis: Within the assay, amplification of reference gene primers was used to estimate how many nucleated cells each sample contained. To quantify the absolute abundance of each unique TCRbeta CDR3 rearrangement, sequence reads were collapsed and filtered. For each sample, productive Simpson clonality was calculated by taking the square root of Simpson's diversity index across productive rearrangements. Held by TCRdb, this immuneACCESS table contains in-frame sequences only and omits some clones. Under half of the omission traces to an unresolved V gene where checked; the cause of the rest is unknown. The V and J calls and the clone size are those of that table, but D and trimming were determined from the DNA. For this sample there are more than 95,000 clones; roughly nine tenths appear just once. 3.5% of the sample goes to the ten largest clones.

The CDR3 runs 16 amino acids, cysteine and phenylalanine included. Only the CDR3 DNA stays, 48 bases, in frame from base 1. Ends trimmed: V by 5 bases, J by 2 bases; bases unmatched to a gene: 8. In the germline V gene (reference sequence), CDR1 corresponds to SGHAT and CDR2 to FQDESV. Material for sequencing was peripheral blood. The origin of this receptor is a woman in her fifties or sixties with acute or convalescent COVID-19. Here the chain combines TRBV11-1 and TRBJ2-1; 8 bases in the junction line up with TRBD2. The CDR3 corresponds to CASSLAGTRTYNEQFF. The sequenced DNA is TGTGCCAGCAGCCTGGCCGGGACTAGAACCTACAATGAGCAGTTCTTC.